The 14 T cell receptor beta chains below come from one sample, sequenced in a study of cytomegalovirus exposure and HLA in healthy donors (dated by TCRdb to between 2016 and 2019). Library construction relied on the immunoSEQ multiplex PCR assay. The multiplex PCR relied on a mix of 60 forward primers for TCR Vbeta segments and 13 reverse primers for TCR Jbeta segments. Held by TCRdb, this immuneACCESS table contains in-frame sequences only and omits some clones. Under half of the omission traces to an unresolved V gene where checked; the cause of the rest is unknown. The table for this sample records some 110,000 clones. About 4% of the sample lies in the top ten. Sequenced input: PBMCs. All receptors derive from a man aged 25 to 40 in good health and CMV-seronegative.

V is TRBV2 and J is TRBJ2-2; TRBD1 matches 7 bases. From germline, CDR1 is SNHLY and CDR2 FYNNEI. The CDR3 is 13 residues long. V shed 10 bases and J 3 bases; nucleotides not matched to a gene: 5. CDR3 residues: CATTGEHTGELFF. The DNA for the CDR3 is TGTGCCACCACAGGGGAGCACACCGGGGAGCTGTTTTTT.

The chain has TRBV7-2 and TRBJ2-7, with 9 bases aligning to TRBD1. The CDR3 runs to 15 residues. Trimming at V came to 5 bases and at J to 5 bases, leaving 10 bases not matched to a gene. The germline CDR1 and CDR2 sequences are SGHTA and FQGNSA. The CDR3 bases are TGTGCCAGCAGCCCGAGAACAGGGGGCAGCGACGAGCAGTACTTC. Residues: CASSPRTGGSDEQYF.

This chain links TRBV4-3 with TRBJ2-3; 7 bases match TRBD1. The junction had 9 bases not matched to a gene; V was cut back by 2 bases and J by 10 bases. The CDR3 has 14 residues. Germline V gives CDR1 LGHNA, CDR2 YSLEER. The CDR3 sequence: CASSQQLQGNPQYF. For the CDR3, the DNA is TGCGCCAGCAGCCAACAATTACAGGGGAATCCGCAGTATTTT.

The chain employs TRBV28 and TRBJ1-2; D is ambiguous. Trimming shortened V by 6 bases and J by 1 base, and 9 bases separated the two germline ends. The CDR3 runs 13 residues. The germline V gene encodes CDR1 MDHEN and CDR2 SYDVKM. The chain's CDR3 is CASRININYGYTF. DNA of the CDR3: TGTGCCAGCAGAATAAACATTAACTATGGCTACACCTTC.

The chain uses TRBV10-2 and TRBJ2-1; weak D call: TRBD2 (5 bases). Germline CDR1 reads WSHSY; CDR2 reads SAAADI. CDR3 size: 11 residues. The CDR3, as DNA: TGCGCGGCAAGCGGTTACAATGAGCAGTTCTTC. Protein product: CAASGYNEQFF.

Judged by frequency, this clone is medium-sized. The chain is built from TRBV6-6 and TRBJ1-5; D not resolved. This CDR3 contains 10 residues. The germline CDR1 and CDR2 sequences are MNHNY and SVGAGI (reference sequence). DNA of the CDR3: TGTGCAGAGGGCAATCAGCCCCAGCATTTT. Translated: CAEGNQPQHF.

This sequence joins TRBV6-1 and TRBJ2-5; a weak D match, TRBD2 (6 bases). Germline CDR1 is MNHNS and CDR2 is SASEGT. CDR3 length: 14 residues. The ends were cut back, 0 bases at V and 9 bases at J, with 14 bases in the middle. The CDR3 nucleotides read TGTGCCAGCAGTGAAGCAACTAGCCCCCAGTCCCAGTACTTC. It is translated as CASSEATSPQSQYF.

The chain combines TRBV9 with TRBJ2-7; possibly TRBD1 for D (7 bases). This CDR3 is built from 16 residues. Looked up from germline, CDR1 is SGDLS and CDR2 is YYNGEE. V gave up 0 bases and J gave up 1 base, with 14 bases separating them. In nucleotides, the CDR3 is TGTGCCAGCAGCGTAGGGGGGGACAGCTCATCCTACGAGCAGTACTTC. Residues: CASSVGGDSSSYEQYF. Based on the CDR3 plus reference TRBV9 and TRBJ2-7, the full variable domain is DSGVTQTPKHLITATGQRVTLRCSPRSGDLSVYWYQQSLDQGLQFLIQYYNGEERAKGNILERFSAQQFPDLHSELNLSSLELGDSALYFCASSVGGDSSSYEQYFGPGTRLTVT.

J is TRBJ1-2 and V is TRBV25-1; D possibly corresponds to TRBD1 (5 bases). V gave up 4 bases and J gave up 8 bases, with 14 bases separating them. The CDR3 loop spans 13 amino acids. The germline V gene has CDR1 MGHDK and CDR2 SYGVNS. CDR3 in DNA: TGTGCCAGCAGTGGACACCAAAGGGGCGGCTACACCTTC. It codes for CASSGHQRGGYTF.

The V gene is TRBV7-2, the J gene TRBJ2-1, with D unclear. This CDR3 contains 14 residues. V lost 2 bases, J lost 2 bases, and 7 bases lay in between. Per germline, CDR1 SGHTA and CDR2 FQGNSA. The CDR3 sequence is CASSLQFAYNEQFF. CDR3 sequence (DNA): TGTGCCAGCAGCTTACAGTTCGCCTACAATGAGCAGTTCTTC.

The chain recombines TRBV6-1 with TRBJ1-3; TRBD1 is a possible D gene (5 bases). The CDR3 spans 14 residues. Trimming removed 7 bases from V and 0 bases from J, with 10 bases in between. The germline V gene encodes CDR1 MNHNS and CDR2 SASEGT. DNA for the CDR3: TGTGCCAGCAAGGCGACAGCCTCTGGAAACACCATATATTTT. Translation gives CASKATASGNTIYF.

This chain connects TRBV7-2 to TRBJ1-2, with D perhaps TRBD1 (5 bases). The length of the CDR3 is 15 residues. Germline values: CDR1 SGHTA, CDR2 FQGNSA. V lost 1 base and J 5 bases, leaving 14 bases between the germline ends. CDR3 residues: CASSLGRGGAYGYTF. The CDR3, as DNA: TGTGCCAGCAGCTTAGGTAGGGGAGGGGCGTATGGCTACACCTTC.

The J gene is TRBJ2-1, the V gene TRBV25-1; 9 bases map to TRBD1. The CDR3 spans 13 residues. V was clipped by 5 bases and J by 9 bases; unmatched bases: 5. Germline values: CDR1 MGHDK, CDR2 SYGVNS. The CDR3 spells CASSKQTGGEQFF. DNA for the CDR3: TGTGCCAGCAGTAAGCAGACAGGGGGTGAGCAGTTCTTC.

This chain links TRBV4-2 with TRBJ2-7; D is possibly TRBD2 (5 bases). V lost 0 bases to trimming and J lost 0 bases, with 9 bases between them. The CDR3 loop spans 15 amino acids. Germline V gene data show CDR1 as LGHNA and CDR2 as YNFKEQ. The CDR3 spells CASSQDNGVSYEQYF. In DNA form, the CDR3 reads TGTGCCAGCAGCCAAGACAACGGGGTCTCCTACGAGCAGTACTTC.